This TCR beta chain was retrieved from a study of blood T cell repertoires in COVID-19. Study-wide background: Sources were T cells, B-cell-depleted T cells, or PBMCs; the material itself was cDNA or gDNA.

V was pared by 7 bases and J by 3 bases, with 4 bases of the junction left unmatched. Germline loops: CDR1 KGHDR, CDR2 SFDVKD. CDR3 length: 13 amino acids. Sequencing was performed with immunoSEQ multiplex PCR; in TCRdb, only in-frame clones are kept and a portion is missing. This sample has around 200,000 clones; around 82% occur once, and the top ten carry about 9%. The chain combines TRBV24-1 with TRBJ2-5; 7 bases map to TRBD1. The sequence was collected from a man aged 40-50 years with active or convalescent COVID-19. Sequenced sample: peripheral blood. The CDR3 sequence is CATRAGGEETQYF. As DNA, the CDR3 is TGTGCCACCAGGGCAGGGGGTGAAGAGACCCAGTACTTC.